The T cell receptor (beta chain) described here comes from a study of T cell responses to AZD1222 COVID-19 vaccine. V lost 4 bases and J 3 bases, leaving 13 bases between the germline ends. The CDR3 sequence is 15 residues long. In germline, CDR1 is ENHRY, CDR2 SYGVKD. Some clones are missing from TCRdb's copy, which holds only in-frame ones; the method was immunoSEQ multiplex PCR. Of around 100,000 clones listed, around 91% are singletons. This sequence was found in an adult in good health. The chain uses TRBV10-3 and TRBJ1-5; the D is unclear. The material was peripheral blood, obtained on day 0 of AZD1222 vaccination. CDR3 in DNA: TGTGCCATCAGTGTCGGAGATTCTAACAATCAGCCCCAGCATTTT. It specifies CAISVGDSNNQPQHF.